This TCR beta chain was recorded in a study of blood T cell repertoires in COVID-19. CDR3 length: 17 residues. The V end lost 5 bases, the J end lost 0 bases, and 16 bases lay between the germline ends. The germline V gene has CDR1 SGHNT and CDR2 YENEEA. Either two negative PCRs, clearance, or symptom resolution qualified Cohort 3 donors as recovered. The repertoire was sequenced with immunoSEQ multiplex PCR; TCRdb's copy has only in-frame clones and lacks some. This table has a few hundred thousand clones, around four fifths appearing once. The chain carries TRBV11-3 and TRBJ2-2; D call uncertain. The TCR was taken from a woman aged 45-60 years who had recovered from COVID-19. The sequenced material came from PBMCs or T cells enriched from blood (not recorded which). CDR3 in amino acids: CASSRQATIANTGELFF. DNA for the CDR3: TGTGCCAGCAGCCGGCAGGCGACGATAGCGAACACCGGGGAGCTGTTTTTT.